The clone carrying this T cell receptor (beta chain) appeared many times. The data were obtained in a study of blood T cells in healthy people across ages. The authors ran a second PCR of 7 to 11 cycles using a sample-barcoded 5' primer and a J-beta primer mix. TCRdb analysed the 5' RACE reads with MiXCR anew, one entry per CDR3 protein. Of just under 550,000 distinct CDR3 sequences detected, around 24% appear once; the ten largest clones hold under 9%. The authors drew ten milliliters of peripheral blood from each donor. Each sample yielded at least 6 million isolated PBMCs. The germline V gene encodes CDR1 SGHTA and CDR2 FQGNSA. Trimming shortened V by 3 bases and J by 7 bases, and 12 bases separated the two germline ends. The CDR3 length is 13 residues. The data also belong to a second study, concerning T cells of mothers and their children. As that report states: Related pairs of mothers and children showed slightly higher, non-significant overlap versus unrelated pairs. No persistent microchimeric T cell clones were detected.

The TCR comes from a boy between 10 and 17 years old in good health. The rearrangement joins TRBV7-2 to TRBJ2-5; D is possibly TRBD1 (6 bases). Sequencing used blood. In DNA, the CDR3 is TGTGCCAGCAGCTTGGACAGAGCGGCGACCCAGTACTTC. As protein: CASSLDRAATQYF.